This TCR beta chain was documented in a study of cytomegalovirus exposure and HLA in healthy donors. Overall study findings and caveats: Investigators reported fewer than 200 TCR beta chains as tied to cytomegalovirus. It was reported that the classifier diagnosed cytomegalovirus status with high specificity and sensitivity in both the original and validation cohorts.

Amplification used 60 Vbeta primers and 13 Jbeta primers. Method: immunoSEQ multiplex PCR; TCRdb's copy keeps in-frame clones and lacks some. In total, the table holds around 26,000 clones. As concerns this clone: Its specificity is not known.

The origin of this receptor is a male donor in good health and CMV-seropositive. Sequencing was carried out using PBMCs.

The CDR3 bases are TGTGCCAGCTCACCTTTCTCAGAGACCCAGTACTTC. Amino acid sequence: CASSPFSETQYF. The V gene is TRBV18, the J gene TRBJ2-5; D is undetermined. Germline lookup yields CDR1 KGHSH and CDR2 LQKENI. Trimming stripped 3 bases from V and 4 bases from J, with 6 bases between. The CDR3 length is 12 residues. Full variable domain (remainder filled in from reference TRBV18 and TRBJ2-5): NAGVMQNPRHLVRRRGQEARLRCSPMKGHSHVYWYRQLPEEGLKFMVYLQKENIIDESGMPKERFSAEFPKEGPSILRIQQVVRGDSAAYFCASSPFSETQYFGPGTRLLVL.